This is a list of T cell receptor beta chains from one sample in a study of multiple sclerosis patients with progressive multifocal leukoencephalopathy. The repertoire was sequenced with immunoSEQ multiplex PCR; TCRdb's copy has only in-frame clones and lacks some. This repertoire shows about 33,000 clones, roughly 87% found once; its top ten account for around 2.9%. The sample consisted of PBMCs, taken from a patient treated with natalizumab. The receptor source for this set is a human donor with progressive multifocal leukoencephalopathy. CDR3s include the opening cysteine and the closing phenylalanine or tryptophan. Each record gives: V gene, J gene, clone size, D gene, CDR3 protein, CDR3 DNA. The D gene is left open where the match is weak. Not all rows give a size; the values are once, few, many and, for expanded clones, a class.

TRBV19	TRBJ2-2	few	NA	CASGGILTGELFF	TGTGCCAGTGGGGGGATCCTCACCGGGGAGCTGTTTTTT
TRBV5-8	TRBJ2-7	NA	TRBD2	CASSLGTGLAGVGSYEQYF	TGTGCCAGCAGCTTGGGTACGGGGCTAGCGGGAGTGGGCTCCTACGAGCAGTACTTC
TRBV9	TRBJ2-1	once	NA	CASSVGGGRSYNEQFF	TGTGCCAGCAGCGTAGGGGGCGGGCGCTCCTACAATGAGCAGTTCTTC
TRBV7-9	TRBJ2-4	NA	NA	CASSLEQGKNIQYF	TGTGCCAGCAGCTTAGAACAGGGAAAAAACATTCAGTACTTC
TRBV19	TRBJ1-3	NA	NA	CASSTAGNTIYF	TGTGCCAGTTCGACCGCTGGAAACACCATATATTTT
TRBV19	TRBJ1-5	NA	NA	CASTQTGFNQPQHF	TGTGCCAGTACCCAGACGGGGTTCAATCAGCCCCAGCATTTT
TRBV6-1	TRBJ2-6	NA	TRBD2	CASESGRAGANVLTF	TGTGCCAGCGAGTCGGGGAGGGCTGGGGCCAACGTCCTGACTTTC
TRBV27	TRBJ1-1	NA	NA	CASSLTMNTEAFF	TGTGCCAGCAGTTTGACCATGAACACTGAAGCTTTCTTT
TRBV6-6	TRBJ2-7	once	TRBD2	CASSPVAGGTYEQYF	TGTGCCAGCAGCCCCGTAGCGGGAGGGACCTACGAGCAGTACTTC
TRBV5-1	TRBJ2-3	once	NA	CASSLGGADTQYF	TGCGCCAGCAGCTTAGGGGGTGCAGATACGCAGTATTTT
TRBV5-4	TRBJ2-5	NA	TRBD2	CASSFGLSGRGGETQYF	TGTGCCAGCAGCTTCGGTCTTAGCGGGAGGGGGGGAGAGACCCAGTACTTC
TRBV27	TRBJ2-1	NA	TRBD2	CASSLVDVGTSGGRLFF	TGTGCCAGCAGTTTAGTGGACGTCGGGACTAGCGGGGGGAGATTGTTCTTC
TRBV5-1	TRBJ1-1	NA	TRBD1	CASSAAPGQGVEAFF	TGCGCCAGCAGCGCCGCCCCGGGACAGGGGGTTGAAGCTTTCTTT
TRBV7-3	TRBJ1-1	NA	NA	CASSSQNRYRNTEAFF	TGTGCCAGCAGCTCACAAAATAGATACAGGAACACTGAAGCTTTCTTT
TRBV19	TRBJ1-4	NA	TRBD1	CASSPDRDRGISVPKLFF	TGTGCCAGCAGCCCGGACCGGGACAGGGGTATTTCGGTACCAAAACTGTTTTTT
TRBV30	TRBJ1-3	NA	NA	CAWSQALGNTIYF	TGTGCCTGGAGTCAGGCGCTTGGAAACACCATATATTTT
TRBV19	TRBJ2-1	NA	NA	CASISYNEQFF	TGTGCCAGTATTTCCTACAATGAGCAGTTCTTC
TRBV4-1	TRBJ2-3	NA	TRBD2	CASSQDLTSGVDTQYF	TGCGCCAGCAGCCAAGATCTCACTAGCGGGGTTGATACGCAGTATTTT
TRBV5-4	TRBJ2-7	NA	NA	CASSLDVGAPYEQYF	TGTGCCAGCAGCTTAGACGTTGGGGCGCCCTACGAGCAGTACTTC
TRBV7-8	TRBJ2-1	NA	NA	CASSSRSGNEQFF	TGTGCCAGCAGCTCCCGTAGCGGCAATGAGCAGTTCTTC
TRBV28	TRBJ1-1	NA	NA	CASIRGVEAFF	TGTGCCAGCATCCGAGGGGTTGAAGCTTTCTTT
TRBV7-5	TRBJ2-2	NA	NA	CRGLAESVGMVFF	TGTAGGGGACTAGCCGAGTCGGTGGGGATGGTGTTTTTT
TRBV5-6	TRBJ1-1	NA	NA	CASSHRKIKNTEAFF	TGTGCCAGCAGCCACCGAAAAATTAAGAACACTGAAGCTTTCTTT
TRBV19	TRBJ2-1	NA	TRBD2	CASKLAGDNEQFF	TGTGCCAGTAAGCTCGCGGGGGACAATGAGCAGTTCTTC
TRBV28	TRBJ1-3	NA	NA	CASSTLVTAFGNTIYF	TGTGCCAGCAGTACCCTCGTGACAGCCTTCGGAAACACCATATATTTT
TRBV11-2	TRBJ1-1	NA	NA	CASSLRGAFF	TGTGCCAGCAGCTTAAGGGGGGCTTTCTTT
TRBV10-3	TRBJ1-1	once	NA	CAISDQGGRTEAFF	TGTGCCATCAGTGACCAGGGTGGACGCACTGAAGCTTTCTTT
TRBV7-2	TRBJ2-3	NA	NA	CASSSQAPGTDTQYF	TGTGCCAGCAGCTCCCAAGCGCCCGGCACAGATACGCAGTATTTT
TRBV5-4	TRBJ2-3	NA	NA	CASSPAGLIGDTQYF	TGTGCCAGCAGCCCGGCGGGACTGATTGGAGATACGCAGTATTTT
TRBV5-5	TRBJ2-1	NA	NA	CASSLGTAAVSYNEQFF	TGTGCCAGCAGCTTGGGGACAGCTGCGGTCTCCTACAATGAGCAGTTCTTC
TRBV27	TRBJ1-2	NA	NA	CASKGGAHGYTF	TGTGCCAGCAAGGGAGGGGCCCATGGCTACACCTTC
TRBV2	TRBJ2-7	NA	NA	CASSEFYEQYF	TGTGCCAGCAGTGAATTCTACGAGCAGTACTTC
TRBV5-8	TRBJ1-6	NA	NA	CASSYWTDNSPLHF	TGTGCCAGCAGCTACTGGACAGATAATTCACCCCTCCACTTT
TRBV21-1	TRBJ2-7	NA	NA	CASSKHGPPAARYEQYF	TGTGCCAGCAGCAAACACGGTCCCCCAGCAGCGAGGTACGAGCAGTACTTC
TRBV7-8	TRBJ2-7	NA	TRBD2	CASSLAPLAGAYEQYF	TGTGCCAGCAGCTTAGCTCCCCTAGCGGGAGCTTACGAGCAGTACTTC
TRBV6-1	TRBJ2-1	NA	TRBD2	CASSAVAGGGGEQFF	TGTGCCAGCAGTGCCGTAGCGGGGGGGGGAGGAGAGCAGTTCTTC
TRBV2	TRBJ1-4	NA	NA	CASSVTQSTNEKLFF	TGTGCCAGCAGTGTGACTCAGAGCACTAATGAAAAACTGTTTTTT
TRBV7-9	TRBJ1-2	NA	NA	CASSLGGLTVEYGYTF	TGTGCCAGCAGCTTAGGGGGACTGACAGTAGAATATGGCTACACCTTC
TRBV9	TRBJ2-1	NA	TRBD2	CASSVGLAGSRLYNEQFF	TGTGCCAGCAGCGTAGGGCTAGCGGGCTCCCGACTATACAATGAGCAGTTCTTC
TRBV6-5	TRBJ1-1	NA	NA	CASSYGSLNTEAFF	TGTGCCAGCAGTTATGGCAGCTTGAACACTGAAGCTTTCTTT
TRBV18	TRBJ2-3	NA	NA	CASSPLLTSTDTQYF	TGTGCCAGCTCACCATTGCTAACTAGCACAGATACGCAGTATTTT